This entry lists 28 T cell receptor beta chains sequenced from one sample in a study of T cells in Graves' hyperthyroidism and ophthalmopathy. Regions amplified from RNA transcripts were the TCR beta CDR3 regions. First-round RT-PCR of the TCR CDR3 relied on the HTBI primer set. Using its own MiXCR run on the multiplex PCR reads, TCRdb lists one record per CDR3 protein. Of under 400,000 distinct CDR3 sequences in the sample, over 20% were seen once. Sequenced: blood. The source of these receptors is a woman between 45 and 65 years old with Graves' hyperthyroidism.

There are many counts of this clonotype. The chain combines TRBV12-3 or TRBV12-4 with TRBJ1-2; D is perhaps TRBD1 (6 bases). V lost 8 bases, J lost 0 bases, and 10 bases lay in between. This CDR3 is built from 13 residues. CDR3 in DNA: TGTGCCAGCGGCAGGGGCACTAACTATGGCTACACCTTC. Translation: CASGRGTNYGYTF.

CDR3 coding DNA: TGTGCCAGCAGCACTCGGGACAGTACGGGGGGCTACACCTTC. Its translation is CASSTRDSTGGYTF. The chain carries TRBV9 and TRBJ1-2; 7 bases align to TRBD1. J lost 8 bases, V lost 4 bases, and 11 bases had no gene match. Germline V gene data show CDR1 as SGDLS and CDR2 as YYNGEE. This CDR3 is built from 14 residues.

This clonotype was recorded at least ten times. One junction end disagrees with the germline gene, perhaps due to a read error. This sequence joins TRBV12-3 or TRBV12-4 and TRBJ1-1; 10 bases agree with TRBD1. The CDR3 extends over 15 amino acids. The CDR3 is CASSQTGGLNTEAFF. The CDR3 coding sequence is TGCGCCAGCAGCCAGACAGGGGGCTTGAACACTGAAGCTTTCTTT.

The chain carries TRBV19 and TRBJ1-3, with 7 bases lining up with TRBD1. Germline V CDR1 and CDR2: LNHDA, SQIVND (reference sequence). V lost 4 bases to trimming and J lost 0 bases; unmatched junction nucleotides: 6. CDR3 size: 16 residues. The CDR3 spells CASSTGQFFSGNTIYF. The CDR3 coding sequence is TGTGCCAGTAGTACGGGACAGTTCTTCTCTGGAAACACCATATATTTT.

This rearrangement joins TRBV19 to TRBJ1-2; D gene ambiguous. Germline assignment: CDR1 LNHDA and CDR2 SQIVND (reference sequence). This CDR3 is 16 amino acids long. The V end was cut by 4 bases, the J end by 8 bases, with 23 bases between. The CDR3 DNA reads as TGTGCCAGTAGTAATTTAGGAGTCCGCGGCCTGGGAGGCTACACCTTC. Encoded protein: CASSNLGVRGLGGYTF. The full variable domain, rest sourced from reference TRBV19 and TRBJ1-2, is DGGITQSPKYLFRKEGQNVTLSCEQNLNHDAMYWYRQDPGQGLRLIYYSQIVNDFQKGDIAEGYSVSREKKESFPLTVTSAQKNPTAFYLCASSNLGVRGLGGYTFGSGTRLTVV.

In this sample, this clonotype turned up many times. The chain uses TRBV10-3 and TRBJ2-7; D is possibly TRBD1 (6 bases). The germline V gene has CDR1 ENHRY and CDR2 SYGVKD. This CDR3 spans 14 amino acids. Trimming removed 2 bases from V and 3 bases from J, with 11 bases in between. The CDR3 sequence is CAISETGQFYEQYF. The DNA of the CDR3 is TGTGCCATCAGTGAGACAGGACAGTTCTACGAGCAGTACTTC.

This clonotype was counted many times. This sequence joins TRBV29-1 and TRBJ1-2; tentatively, D is TRBD1 (5 bases). CDR3 size: 14 residues. Trimming pared 3 bases from V and 5 bases from J, leaving 16 bases between. Germline CDR1 reads SQVTM; CDR2 reads ANQGSEA. CDR3: CSVEGRARQYGYTF. In DNA, the CDR3 is TGCAGCGTTGAGGGGCGGGCTCGCCAGTATGGCTACACCTTC.

At least ten counts were recorded for this clonotype. The rearrangement links TRBV18 to TRBJ2-1, with 14 bases matching TRBD2. From germline, CDR1 is KGHSH and CDR2 LQKENI. The J segment lost 9 bases and the V segment lost 7 bases, leaving 11 bases of the junction unmatched. The CDR3 contains 16 residues. The DNA of the CDR3 is TGTGCCAGCTTAGCCGGGACTAGCGGGAGACGGGGTGAGCAGTTCTTC. Amino acids: CASLAGTSGRRGEQFF.

This clonotype was detected many times. CDR3 sequence (DNA): TGTGCCAGCAGCCGGGACAGCATGAATAGCAATCAGCCCCAGCATTTT. Protein: CASSRDSMNSNQPQHF. V is TRBV28 and J is TRBJ1-5; 7 positions match TRBD1. The CDR3 sequence is 16 residues long. With V trimmed by 6 bases and J by 0 bases, 8 bases remained unmatched. Germline-derived CDR1 and CDR2 are MDHEN and SYDVKM.

The gene calls are TRBV12-3 or TRBV12-4 and TRBJ1-1, with TRBD1 identical over 10 bases. CDR3 length: 16 residues. V was clipped by 7 bases and J by 5 bases; unmatched bases: 13. The CDR3 loop reads CASNPGQGDGWTEAFF. CDR3 nucleotides: TGTGCCAGCAACCCCGGACAGGGGGACGGATGGACTGAAGCTTTCTTT.

This clonotype was seen at least ten times. This rearrangement joins TRBV20-1 to TRBJ2-3, with a weak D call TRBD2 (6 bases). The CDR3 has 15 amino acids. Trimming took 6 bases from V and 4 from J, leaving 20 bases between them. Germline V gene data show CDR1 as DFQATT and CDR2 as SNEGSKA (reference sequence). This chain's CDR3 is CSAGSEGRFADTQYF. The CDR3 DNA reads as TGCAGTGCCGGAAGTGAAGGGAGGTTCGCAGATACGCAGTATTTT.

This clonotype showed up many times. The rearrangement links TRBV3-1 to TRBJ1-2; D remains unclear. The CDR3 loop spans 13 amino acids. CDR1 is LGHDT, CDR2 YNNKEL, per germline (reference sequence). V was clipped by 6 bases and J by 3 bases, with 11 bases between them. CDR3 amino acids: CASRLDGYYGYTF. For the CDR3, the DNA is TGTGCCAGCAGACTTGACGGATACTATGGCTACACCTTC.

V is TRBV12-3 or TRBV12-4 and J is TRBJ2-7; D is possibly TRBD1 (5 bases). The CDR3 length is 15 residues. Between the trimmed V and J ends, which lost 6 bases and 3 bases, there was a span of 18 bases. This chain's CDR3 is CASSPPGHRSYEQYF. The CDR3 nucleotides are TGTGCCAGCAGCCCCCCAGGACACAGAAGCTACGAGCAGTACTTC.

This clonotype appeared a single time. This chain joins TRBV29-1 and TRBJ2-1; 10 bases map to TRBD2. This CDR3 has 15 amino acids. Germline CDR1 and CDR2: SQVTM and ANQGSEA. V gave up 7 bases and J gave up 8 bases; unmatched junction bases: 14. CDR3 DNA sequence: TGCAGCGCAGAAGAGCGGGAGGGCCGAATTTATGAGCAGTTCTTC. Amino acid sequence: CSAEEREGRIYEQFF.

The CDR3 sequence: CASSIDHEGRNQPQHF. The CDR3 DNA reads TGTGCCAGTAGTATAGACCACGAGGGAAGAAATCAGCCCCAGCATTTT. The chain couples TRBV19 to TRBJ1-5; D remains unclear. The CDR3 contains 16 residues. The V end was cut by 0 bases, the J end by 4 bases, with 13 bases between. The germline gives CDR1 LNHDA, CDR2 SQIVND (reference sequence).

The J gene is TRBJ1-5, the V gene TRBV6-1, with TRBD1 matching over 8 bases. The V gene's germline CDR1 is MNHNS and CDR2 SASEGT. This CDR3 is 15 amino acids long. V dropped 6 bases and J dropped 1; count of bases not matched to a gene: 5. The CDR3 DNA reads TGTGCCAGCAGCCGGGACAGGCCAAGCAATCAGCCCCAGCATTTT. Translated: CASSRDRPSNQPQHF.

This clonotype came up once. J is TRBJ2-5 and V is TRBV29-1, with TRBD1 matching over 7 bases. V shed 3 bases, J shed 5 bases, and the junction held 15 bases outside the gene matches. CDR3 length: 16 amino acids. The germline gives CDR1 SQVTM, CDR2 ANQGSEA. The CDR3, as DNA: TGCAGCGTTGACCTACTTCTACAGGGGTCGGGGGAGACCCAGTACTTC. Its protein product is CSVDLLLQGSGETQYF.

This clonotype was counted ten times or more. This rearrangement joins TRBV7-8 to TRBJ2-2, with D possibly being TRBD2 (6 bases). This CDR3 spans 15 amino acids. Germline CDR1 is SGHVS and CDR2 is FQNEAQ. The V end was cut by 3 bases, the J end by 4 bases, with 12 bases between. CDR3 nucleotide sequence: TGTGCCAGCAGCTTGACGGGGGTTAGCACCGGGGAGCTGTTTTTT. Amino acid sequence: CASSLTGVSTGELFF.

This clonotype occurred many times. The rearrangement links TRBV2 to TRBJ2-5; D is possibly TRBD1 (5 bases). Trimming took off 8 bases at V and 2 bases at J, with 9 bases between the two ends. The CDR3 is made up of 12 amino acids. Per germline, CDR1 SNHLY and CDR2 FYNNEI. The CDR3 spells CASGSGQETQYF. In DNA form, the CDR3 reads TGTGCCAGCGGGTCAGGGCAAGAGACCCAGTACTTC.

This sequence joins TRBV28 and TRBJ2-6; weak D call: TRBD2 (9 bases). The CDR3 has 18 amino acids. V lost 5 bases to trimming and J lost 5 bases, with 22 bases between them. CDR1 is MDHEN, CDR2 SYDVKM, per germline. DNA for the CDR3: TGTGCCAGCAGTCCCAGGGGGCTAGCGGGGAGGTGGGCCAACGTCCTGACTTTC. It yields the protein CASSPRGLAGRWANVLTF.

CDR3 residues: CASGDIGEQFF. The CDR3 region has the DNA TGTGCCAGTGGGGATATCGGTGAGCAGTTCTTC. The rearrangement links TRBV19 to TRBJ2-1, with D uncertain. Trimming pared 8 bases from V and 9 bases from J, leaving 11 bases between. This CDR3 region has 11 residues. The germline V gene encodes CDR1 LNHDA and CDR2 SQIVND (reference sequence).

This clonotype turned up a few times. The CDR3 nucleotides read TGTGCCAGCAGCCGCTTCGGGGGGGCTGGTAGCAATCAGCCCCAGCATTTT. It yields the protein CASSRFGGAGSNQPQHF. The V and J genes are TRBV7-2 and TRBJ1-5, with TRBD1 as a possible D gene (6 bases). Deletions cut 5 bases from V and 0 bases from J, with 17 bases between. CDR1 and CDR2 from the germline V gene are SGHTA and FQGNSA. CDR3 size: 17 residues.

This clonotype was counted only a few times. V is TRBV5-4 and J is TRBJ2-7; a possible D gene is TRBD2 (5 bases). There are 16 residues in the CDR3. The V end lost 0 bases, the J end lost 0 bases, and 13 bases lay between the germline ends. Germline V gene data show CDR1 as SGHNT and CDR2 as YYREEE (reference sequence). CDR3 region: CASSLERTRSSYEQYF. The CDR3 DNA is TGTGCCAGCAGCTTGGAGCGGACTCGGAGCTCCTACGAGCAGTACTTC.

There are many counts of this clonotype. The V and J genes are TRBV11-2 and TRBJ2-1; 9 positions agree with TRBD2. V trimming: 5 bases; J trimming: 8 bases; junction bases outside the gene matches: 10. The CDR3 is made up of 15 amino acids. Germline CDR1 reads SGHAT; CDR2 reads FQNNGV. The CDR3 loop is CASSPWAGGPHEQFF. CDR3 in DNA: TGTGCCAGCAGCCCCTGGGCGGGGGGGCCGCATGAGCAGTTCTTC.

V gene TRBV29-1 combines with J gene TRBJ1-1; no definite D call. This CDR3 region has 10 residues. Germline-derived CDR1 and CDR2 are SQVTM and ANQGSEA. Trimming pared 7 bases from V and 4 bases from J, leaving 7 bases between. CDR3 nucleotide sequence: TGCAGCGCCGGAAGCACTGAAGCTTTCTTT. As protein: CSAGSTEAFF.

In this sample, this clonotype turned up many times. The CDR3 region has the DNA TGCAGTGCTAGAGATCGACTGCTAGCGGCAAACTACAATGAGCAGTTCTTC. Protein product: CSARDRLLAANYNEQFF. The V call is TRBV20-1, the J call TRBJ2-1; 7 bases are a match to TRBD2. Germline CDR1 reads DFQATT; CDR2 reads SNEGSKA (reference sequence). The CDR3 contains 17 residues. V shed 0 bases and J 3 bases; nucleotides not matched to a gene: 11.

Worth noting for this clonotype: A much more abundant neighbour one base away suggests this may be a read error. The chain links TRBV2 to TRBJ2-2, with D possibly TRBD1 on 5 matching bases. The CDR3 is made up of 14 amino acids. Germline loops: CDR1 SNHLY, CDR2 FYNNEI. Between the trimmed V and J ends, which lost 7 bases and 0 bases, there was a span of 9 bases. CDR3 coding DNA: TGTGCCAGCAAACCAGGGACGAACACCGGGGAGCTGTTTTTT. Amino acid sequence: CASKPGTNTGELFF.

This clonotype was seen at least ten times. The V and J genes are TRBV7-8 and TRBJ2-5; D may be TRBD2 (6 bases). This CDR3 is 16 amino acids long. Germline V lookup: CDR1 SGHVS, CDR2 FQNEAQ. The V gene lost 1 base and the J gene lost 1 base, with 13 bases spanning the gap. The CDR3 sequence: CASSLGGRGSQETQYF. The CDR3 region has the DNA TGTGCCAGCAGCTTAGGTGGGCGGGGTTCCCAAGAGACCCAGTACTTC.